The 27 T cell receptor beta chains in this list originate from one sample, sequenced in a study of blood T cell repertoires in COVID-19. Produced via immunoSEQ multiplex PCR; TCRdb's table is partial and in-frame only. The data contain 200,000 to 250,000 clones, 80% to 85% of them singletons. Sequences were obtained from peripheral blood. These receptors all stem from a woman aged 18-29 years with acute or convalescent COVID-19.

In DNA, the CDR3 is TGTGCCAGCAGTTCCGGATCGAAAATGAGGCGGTCCGGGGAGCTGTTTTTT. The encoded protein is CASSSGSKMRRSGELFF. The rearrangement uses TRBV2 and TRBJ2-2; D is unclear. The germline V and J ends were trimmed by 5 bases and 6 bases, with 22 bases remaining between them. The CDR3 consists of 17 residues. CDR1 is SNHLY, CDR2 FYNNEI, per germline.

CDR3 amino acids: CASSITGNGYTF. In nucleotides, the CDR3 is TGTGCCAGTAGTATCACAGGAAACGGCTACACCTTC. This chain connects TRBV19 to TRBJ1-2; D possibly corresponds to TRBD1 (5 bases). Germline V CDR1 and CDR2: LNHDA, SQIVND (reference sequence). Between the trimmed V and J ends, which lost 3 bases and 8 bases, there was a span of 10 bases. The CDR3 consists of 12 residues.

A single count supports this clone. The V gene is TRBV7-9, the J gene TRBJ2-1; 10 nucleotides align to TRBD2. This CDR3 has 15 amino acids. J lost 6 bases, V lost 3 bases, and 5 bases had no gene match. The germline V gene encodes CDR1 SEHNR and CDR2 FQNEAQ (reference sequence). The CDR3 nucleotides read TGTGCCAGCAGCTTCGGACTAGCGGACATCAATGAGCAGTTCTTC. It yields the protein CASSFGLADINEQFF.

The rearrangement uses TRBV7-6 and TRBJ2-3; 7 nucleotides agree with TRBD2. The V gene's germline CDR1 is SGHVS and CDR2 FNYEAQ. Trimming removed 0 bases from V and 4 bases from J; junction bases left unmatched: 1. This CDR3 spans 14 amino acids. This CDR3 reads CASSLAGLADTQYF. CDR3 in DNA: TGTGCCAGCAGCTTAGCAGGACTAGCAGATACGCAGTATTTT.

J is TRBJ2-7 and V is TRBV4-2; 12 bases line up with TRBD2. The CDR3 contains 22 residues. V lost 2 bases, J lost 0 bases, and 20 bases stayed unmatched. Germline CDR1 LGHNA, CDR2 YNFKEQ. CDR3: CASSQPQYSRLAGGPLSYEQYF. As DNA, the CDR3 is TGTGCCAGCAGCCAACCCCAGTATAGTAGGCTAGCGGGAGGGCCCCTCTCCTACGAGCAGTACTTC.

This chain uses TRBV2 with TRBJ2-5; D possibly corresponds to TRBD1 (6 bases). The germline gives CDR1 SNHLY, CDR2 FYNNEI. V was shortened by 6 bases and J by 13 bases, with 15 bases between the two germline ends. The CDR3 totals 11 residues. CDR3: CASSGDIDAYF. The CDR3 coding sequence is TGTGCCAGCAGCGGGGACATTGACGCGTACTTC.

The V and J genes are TRBV2 and TRBJ2-1, with TRBD2 as a possible D gene (6 bases). Deletions cut 4 bases from V and 6 bases from J, with 7 bases between. Germline V CDR1 and CDR2: SNHLY, FYNNEI. The CDR3 runs to 12 residues. The chain's CDR3 is CASSVGGNEQFF. In nucleotides, the CDR3 is TGTGCCAGCAGTGTCGGGGGCAATGAGCAGTTCTTC.

The chain combines TRBV4-1 with TRBJ2-1, with a weak D call TRBD2 (5 bases). The CDR3 runs 14 residues. Germline V gives CDR1 MGHRA, CDR2 YSYEKL. Trimming removed 7 bases at V and 2 bases at J, with 12 bases between. The CDR3 sequence is CASKLDSTYNEQFF. CDR3 in DNA: TGCGCCAGCAAACTAGACTCGACCTACAATGAGCAGTTCTTC.

The chain recombines TRBV7-9 with TRBJ2-7, with 7 bases identical to TRBD2. The V and J ends lost 1 base and 6 bases, in that order; junction bases with no gene match: 12. This CDR3 spans 16 amino acids. Germline loops: CDR1 SEHNR, CDR2 FQNEAQ (reference sequence). The CDR3 reads CASSLDVGGSGSEQYF. The CDR3 DNA follows: TGTGCCAGCAGCTTAGATGTAGGCGGGAGTGGAAGCGAGCAGTACTTC.

The chain has TRBV2 and TRBJ1-6; D remains unclear. The CDR3 extends over 15 amino acids. Germline V gene sequence: CDR1 SNHLY, CDR2 FYNNEI. Trimming took off 3 bases at V and 6 bases at J, with 12 bases between the two ends. CDR3 nucleotides: TGTGCCAGCAGTGAGACTGCCCGGGGTAATTCACCCCTCCACTTT. It specifies CASSETARGNSPLHF. The whole variable domain, remainder taken from reference TRBV2 and TRBJ1-6, is EPEVTQTPSHQVTQMGQEVILRCVPISNHLYFYWYRQILGQKVEFLVSFYNNEISEKSEIFDDQFSVERPDGSNFTLKIRSTKLEDSAMYFCASSETARGNSPLHFGNGTRLTVT.

This sequence joins TRBV5-1 and TRBJ2-5; D might be TRBD1 (5 bases). V was clipped by 0 bases and J by 0 bases, with 15 bases between them. The CDR3 length is 17 residues. Germline values: CDR1 SGHRS, CDR2 YFSETQ. The CDR3 spells CASSLVWRQGNQETQYF. The CDR3 DNA reads as TGCGCCAGCAGCTTGGTTTGGCGGCAGGGAAACCAAGAGACCCAGTACTTC. The complete variable domain, with remaining parts taken from reference TRBV5-1 and TRBJ2-5, reads KAGVTQTPRYLIKTRGQQVTLSCSPISGHRSVSWYQQTPGQGLQFLFEYFSETQRNKGNFPGRFSGRQFSNSRSEMNVSTLELGDSALYLCASSLVWRQGNQETQYFGPGTRLLVL.

The genes are TRBV14 and TRBJ1-6; perhaps TRBD1 as D (6 bases). Germline values: CDR1 SGHDN, CDR2 FVKESK. CDR3 length: 14 amino acids. V shed 5 bases and J shed 9 bases, with 14 bases lying between them. The CDR3 region is CASSGDTSFSPLHF. DNA of the CDR3: TGTGCCAGCAGCGGGGACACCTCTTTTTCACCCCTCCACTTT. Based on the CDR3 plus reference TRBV14 and TRBJ1-6, the full variable domain is EAGVTQFPSHSVIEKGQTVTLRCDPISGHDNLYWYRRVMGKEIKFLLHFVKESKQDESGMPNNRFLAERTGGTYSTLKVQPAELEDSGVYFCASSGDTSFSPLHFGNGTRLTVT.

V gene TRBV7-9 combines with J gene TRBJ1-2, with 9 bases fitting TRBD1. The V and J ends lost 5 bases and 6 bases, in that order; junction bases with no gene match: 10. Germline V gene lookup returns CDR1 SEHNR and CDR2 FQNEAQ (reference sequence). The length of the CDR3 is 15 residues. The CDR3 coding sequence is TGTGCCAGCAGCACCGGGACAGGGTTGGGGAATGGCTACACCTTC. Protein sequence: CASSTGTGLGNGYTF.

This clone showed up just once. This chain uses TRBV30 with TRBJ2-1; 7 positions agree with TRBD1. Germline CDR1 GTSNPN, CDR2 SVGIG (reference sequence). The CDR3 is 14 amino acids. The J segment lost 7 bases and the V segment lost 4 bases, leaving 10 bases of the junction unmatched. The CDR3 here is CAWIRDSPRNEQFF. CDR3 bases: TGTGCCTGGATAAGGGACAGCCCCCGGAATGAGCAGTTCTTC.

The chain joins TRBV9 to TRBJ2-2, with D tentatively TRBD1 (5 bases). Trimming removed 0 bases at V and 0 bases at J, with 9 bases between. CDR1 SGDLS and CDR2 YYNGEE come from the germline V gene. The CDR3 loop spans 16 amino acids. CDR3 in amino acids: CASSVAGAANTGELFF. In DNA, the CDR3 is TGTGCCAGCAGCGTAGCTGGGGCTGCGAACACCGGGGAGCTGTTTTTT.

The chain joins TRBV6-5 to TRBJ2-6; a weak D match, TRBD1 (6 bases). Between the trimmed V and J ends, which lost 5 bases and 3 bases, there was a span of 11 bases. Germline V CDR1 and CDR2: MNHEY, SVGAGI. The CDR3 consists of 15 residues. The CDR3 here is CASSPPGVGANVLTF. The CDR3 region has the DNA TGTGCCAGCAGTCCTCCAGGGGTTGGGGCCAACGTCCTGACTTTC.

CDR3 DNA: TGTGCCAGCAGCTTAGGCAGAGGGAGCAATCAGCCCCAGCATTTT. This encodes CASSLGRGSNQPQHF. This chain joins TRBV7-6 and TRBJ1-5, with unresolved D. CDR3 length equals 15 residues. V was cut by 1 base and J by 1 base, with 8 bases left in between. The germline CDR1 and CDR2 sequences are SGHVS and FNYEAQ. Looking up the rest from reference TRBV7-6 and TRBJ1-5 gives the full variable domain: GAGVSQSPRYKVTKRGQDVALRCDPISGHVSLYWYRQALGQGPEFLTYFNYEAQQDKSGLPNDRFSAERPEGSISTLTIQRTEQRDSAMYRCASSLGRGSNQPQHFGDGTRLSIL.

The rearrangement links TRBV6-2 or TRBV6-3 to TRBJ2-2; the D gene is possibly TRBD2 (6 bases). This CDR3 spans 14 amino acids. Between the trimmed V and J ends, which lost 2 bases and 5 bases, there was a span of 9 bases. In germline, CDR1 is MNHEY, CDR2 SVGEGT. CDR3 sequence: CASSYLARTGELFF. CDR3 DNA: TGTGCCAGCAGTTACCTAGCGCGGACCGGGGAGCTGTTTTTT.

V is TRBV30 and J is TRBJ1-3; D unclear. Germline CDR1 reads GTSNPN; CDR2 reads SVGIG (reference sequence). Trimming removed 0 bases from V and 0 bases from J, with 6 bases in between. The CDR3 runs to 14 residues. CDR3 DNA sequence: TGTGCCTGGAGTGTACTAGACTCTGGAAACACCATATATTTT. Translation: CAWSVLDSGNTIYF.

This rearrangement joins TRBV4-3 to TRBJ1-3; 8 bases map to TRBD1. Germline assignment: CDR1 LGHNA and CDR2 YSLEER. This CDR3 has 16 residues. The trim removed 3 bases at V and 3 bases at J, leaving 7 bases unmatched. CDR3 loop: CASSQEDRVGGNTIYF. The CDR3 DNA reads as TGCGCCAGCAGCCAGGAGGACAGGGTGGGTGGAAACACCATATATTTT.

For the CDR3, the DNA is TGCGCCAGCAGCTTTTTCCTCGACAGTTATAATTCACCCCTCCACTTT. Its protein product is CASSFFLDSYNSPLHF. The chain links TRBV5-1 to TRBJ1-6, with TRBD1 as a possible D gene (5 bases). Trimming shortened V by 2 bases and J by 4 bases, and 13 bases separated the two germline ends. This CDR3 contains 16 residues. Germline values: CDR1 SGHRS, CDR2 YFSETQ.

This chain uses TRBV7-2 with TRBJ2-5; D gene unclear. CDR1 and CDR2 from the germline V gene are SGHTA and FQGNSA. The CDR3 extends over 11 amino acids. V was trimmed by 5 bases and J by 5 bases, leaving 6 bases between them. The DNA for the CDR3 is TGTGCCAGCAGCCAACAGGAGACCCAGTACTTC. Its translation is CASSQQETQYF.

The rearrangement uses TRBV5-1 and TRBJ2-1; D remains ambiguous. Germline V gene data show CDR1 as SGHRS and CDR2 as YFSETQ. The CDR3 is 10 residues long. Trimming stripped 5 bases from V and 10 bases from J, with 7 bases between. CDR3 region: CASRGIEQFF. The DNA for the CDR3 is TGCGCCAGCAGGGGCATAGAGCAGTTCTTC.

This chain connects TRBV7-8 to TRBJ2-1, with 9 bases matching TRBD1. This CDR3 contains 18 residues. The germline gives CDR1 SGHVS, CDR2 FQNEAQ. The trim removed 3 bases at V and 8 bases at J, leaving 17 bases unmatched. The CDR3 DNA sequence: TGTGCCAGCAGCTTGCGACTGAGGGGGGACAGGGAAGTGGATGAGCAGTTCTTC. Its protein is CASSLRLRGDREVDEQFF.

The chain employs TRBV18 and TRBJ2-2; D gene ambiguous. The CDR3 covers 14 residues. Trimming stripped 5 bases from V and 5 bases from J, with 12 bases between. In germline, CDR1 is KGHSH, CDR2 LQKENI. CDR3 bases: TGTGCCAGCTCAATGGCAGGCGAGACCGGGGAGCTGTTTTTT. Its protein is CASSMAGETGELFF.

This chain links TRBV29-1 with TRBJ2-5, with 7 bases aligning to TRBD1. In germline, CDR1 is SQVTM, CDR2 ANQGSEA. The CDR3 is 13 residues long. After removal of 4 bases from V and 5 bases from J, the junction contained 7 bases not matched to a gene. The CDR3 reads CSVVRQGKETQYF. The CDR3 nucleotides are TGCAGCGTTGTTCGACAGGGCAAGGAGACCCAGTACTTC. Drawing the rest from reference TRBV29-1 and TRBJ2-5, the complete variable domain is SAVISQKPSRDICQRGTSLTIQCQVDSQVTMMFWYRQQPGQSLTLIATANQGSEATYESGFVIDKFPISRPNLTFSTLTVSNMSPEDSSIYLCSVVRQGKETQYFGPGTRLLVL.

This clone was seen a single time. V gene TRBV18 combines with J gene TRBJ1-6; 8 nucleotides agree with TRBD1. Trimming at V came to 3 bases and at J to 7 bases, leaving 2 bases not matched to a gene. Germline V gene lookup returns CDR1 KGHSH and CDR2 LQKENI. This CDR3 has 14 amino acids. The CDR3 nucleotides are TGTGCCAGCTCACCTGACAGGGGAAATTCACCCCTCCACTTT. The encoded protein is CASSPDRGNSPLHF.